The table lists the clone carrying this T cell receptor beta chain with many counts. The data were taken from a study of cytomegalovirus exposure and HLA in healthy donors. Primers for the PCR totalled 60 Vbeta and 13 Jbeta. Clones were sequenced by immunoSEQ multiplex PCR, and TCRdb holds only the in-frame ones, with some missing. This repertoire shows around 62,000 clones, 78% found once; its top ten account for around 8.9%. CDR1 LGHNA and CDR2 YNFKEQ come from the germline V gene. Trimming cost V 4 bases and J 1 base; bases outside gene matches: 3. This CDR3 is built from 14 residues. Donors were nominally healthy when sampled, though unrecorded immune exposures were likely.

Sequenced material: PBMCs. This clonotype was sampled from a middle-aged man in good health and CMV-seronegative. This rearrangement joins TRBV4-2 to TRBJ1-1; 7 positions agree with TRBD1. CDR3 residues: CASSPGTENTEAFF. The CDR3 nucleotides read TGTGCCAGCAGCCCCGGGACAGAGAACACTGAAGCTTTCTTT.